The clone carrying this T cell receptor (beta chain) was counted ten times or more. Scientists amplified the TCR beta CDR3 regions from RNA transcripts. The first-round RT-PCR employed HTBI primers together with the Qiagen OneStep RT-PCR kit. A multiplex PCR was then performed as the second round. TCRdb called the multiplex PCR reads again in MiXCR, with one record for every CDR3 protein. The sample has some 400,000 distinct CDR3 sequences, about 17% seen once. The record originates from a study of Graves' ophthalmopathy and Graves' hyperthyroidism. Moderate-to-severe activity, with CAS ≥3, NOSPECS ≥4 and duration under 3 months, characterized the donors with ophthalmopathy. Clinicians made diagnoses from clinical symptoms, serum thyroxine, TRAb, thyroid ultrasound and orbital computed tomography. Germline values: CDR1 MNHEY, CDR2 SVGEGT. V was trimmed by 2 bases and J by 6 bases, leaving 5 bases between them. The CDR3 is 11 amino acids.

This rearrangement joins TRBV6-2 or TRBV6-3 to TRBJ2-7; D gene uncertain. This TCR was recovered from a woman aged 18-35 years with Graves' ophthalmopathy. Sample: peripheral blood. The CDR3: CASSYSSEQYF. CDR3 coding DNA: TGTGCCAGCAGTTACAGTTCCGAGCAGTACTTC.